This TCR beta chain was obtained from a study of cytomegalovirus exposure and HLA in healthy donors. Amplification used 60 Vbeta primers and 13 Jbeta primers. Measured with immunoSEQ multiplex PCR; TCRdb has only the in-frame clones, and not every one. Here the sample spans some 120,000 clones, about 79% being singletons. CDR1 is SGHAT and CDR2 is FQNNGV in the germline V gene. There are 15 residues in the CDR3. The V and J ends lost 5 bases and 0 bases, in that order; junction bases with no gene match: 4. The rearrangement links TRBV11-2 to TRBJ2-3, with 8 nucleotides matching TRBD1. The sequence came from a middle-aged man in good health and CMV-seronegative. Input material: PBMCs. CDR3 DNA sequence: TGTGCCAGCAGCAGGTGGGACAGGAGCACAGATACGCAGTATTTT. Its translation is CASSRWDRSTDTQYF.